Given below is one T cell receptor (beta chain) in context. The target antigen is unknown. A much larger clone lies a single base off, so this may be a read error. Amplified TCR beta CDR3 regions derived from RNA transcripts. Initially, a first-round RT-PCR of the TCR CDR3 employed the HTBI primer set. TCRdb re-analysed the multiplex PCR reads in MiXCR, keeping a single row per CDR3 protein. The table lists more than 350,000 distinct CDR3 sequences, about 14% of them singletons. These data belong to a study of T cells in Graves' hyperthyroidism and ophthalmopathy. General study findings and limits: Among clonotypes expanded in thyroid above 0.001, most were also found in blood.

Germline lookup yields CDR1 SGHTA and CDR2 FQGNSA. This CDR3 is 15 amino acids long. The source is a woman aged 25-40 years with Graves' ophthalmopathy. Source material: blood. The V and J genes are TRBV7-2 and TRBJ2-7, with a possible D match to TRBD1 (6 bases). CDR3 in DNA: TGTGCCAGCAGCTTAGAAGGGACATGGCACTACGAGCTGTACTTC. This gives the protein CASSLEGTWHYELYF.